The clone carrying this T cell receptor (beta chain) occurred a few times. The entry originates in a study of blood T cell repertoires in COVID-19. Across the study: Sites in the United States, Italy and Spain provided acute and convalescent COVID-19 samples. The cDNA or gDNA used as material had been derived from T cells, B-cell-depleted T cells, or PBMCs.

This CDR3 has 14 amino acids. The ends lost 4 bases at V and 0 bases at J; junction bases unmatched: 2. Germline CDR1 reads LGHDT; CDR2 reads YNNKEL (reference sequence). Original methodology: Amplification of reference gene primers was used by the study to estimate nucleated cell counts. The protocol was immunoSEQ multiplex PCR, while the TCRdb copy is restricted to in-frame clones and leaves out a portion. V, J and clone size are those of that table, while D and trimming were read from the DNA. Seen here are around 97,000 clones, approximately 88% observed once, and the top ten hold about 12%. The sequence derives from a human donor in a cohort sampled during active COVID-19. The sample consisted of peripheral blood. The V and J genes are TRBV3-1 (or the pseudogene TRBV3-2) and TRBJ1-1, with 7 positions matching TRBD1. The CDR3 reads CASSPGQVNTEAFF. The CDR3 DNA sequence: TGTGCCAGCAGCCCTGGACAGGTGAACACTGAAGCTTTCTTT.